The 20 T cell receptor beta chains listed next were all sequenced from one sample in a study of shared clonotypes between healthy human individuals. Profiling relied on immunoSEQ multiplex PCR, and the TCRdb table lists in-frame clones only, not all of them. The sample carries under 2,500,000 clones, almost 96% recorded once. Source material: naive CD4+ T cells sorted from blood. As for subset: CD45RA+ positively selected. These receptor sequences come from a man between 18 and 29 years old in good health.

This chain joins TRBV5-1 and TRBJ2-2; no reliable D call. Germline CDR1 reads SGHRS; CDR2 reads YFSETQ. V lost 0 bases to trimming and J lost 5 bases, with 14 bases between them. The CDR3 consists of 16 residues. The CDR3 is CASSLALAVRTGELFF. In nucleotides, the CDR3 is TGCGCCAGCAGCTTGGCCCTCGCCGTAAGGACCGGGGAGCTGTTTTTT. Using reference TRBV5-1 and TRBJ2-2 for the parts outside the CDR3, the full variable domain is KAGVTQTPRYLIKTRGQQVTLSCSPISGHRSVSWYQQTPGQGLQFLFEYFSETQRNKGNFPGRFSGRQFSNSRSEMNVSTLELGDSALYLCASSLALAVRTGELFFGEGSRLTVL.

With regard to this clone: One end of the junction fails to match germline, which may point to a read error. V is TRBV25-1 and J is TRBJ2-7, with D possibly being TRBD1 (6 bases). The CDR3 is 12 amino acids. Germline V gene data show CDR1 as MGHDK and CDR2 as SYGVNS. The CDR3 loop reads CADLRAGANGSF. CDR3 in DNA: TGTGCCGACCTTCGGGCAGGGGCCAACGGAAGCTTC.

This clone was recorded a few times. The rearrangement links TRBV18 to TRBJ1-5; 7 nucleotides match TRBD1. V lost 4 bases and J lost 4; bases outside the gene matches: 4. Germline V gene lookup returns CDR1 KGHSH and CDR2 LQKENI. The CDR3 contains 14 residues. CDR3 sequence (DNA): TGTGCCAGCTCACGGGGACAGCCGAATCAGCCCCAGCATTTT. It specifies CASSRGQPNQPQHF.

This chain connects TRBV2 to TRBJ1-1; TRBD1 aligns across 12 bases. The CDR3 sequence is 17 residues long. V lost 5 bases to trimming and J lost 0 bases; unmatched junction nucleotides: 7. The V gene's germline CDR1 is SNHLY and CDR2 FYNNEI. DNA for the CDR3: TGTGCCAGCAGTAATCCGGGACAGGGGGCTTTGAACACTGAAGCTTTCTTT. It yields the protein CASSNPGQGALNTEAFF.

This chain connects TRBV18 to TRBJ2-1, with 7 bases fitting TRBD2. V dropped 4 bases and J dropped 2; count of bases not matched to a gene: 8. The V gene's germline CDR1 is KGHSH and CDR2 LQKENI. The CDR3 is 16 amino acids. As DNA, the CDR3 is TGTGCCAGCTCACGGACACGGGAGGCCGCCTACAATGAGCAGTTCTTC. Translating it yields CASSRTREAAYNEQFF.

This rearrangement joins TRBV9 to TRBJ1-4; 7 bases line up with TRBD1. This CDR3 has 15 amino acids. From germline, CDR1 is SGDLS and CDR2 YYNGEE. Trimming at V came to 0 bases and at J to 8 bases, leaving 7 bases not matched to a gene. The CDR3 coding sequence is TGTGCCAGCAGCGTAGGGGACAGAGAGGGGGAAAAACTGTTTTTT. Residues: CASSVGDREGEKLFF.

The gene calls are TRBV2 and TRBJ1-2; D not certain. Germline V gene data show CDR1 as SNHLY and CDR2 as FYNNEI. The V and J ends lost 5 bases and 4 bases respectively, with 14 bases between them. The CDR3 covers 14 residues. CDR3 loop: CASSLDHLVYGYTF. In nucleotides, the CDR3 is TGTGCCAGCAGTCTTGACCACCTCGTCTATGGCTACACCTTC.

This clone has a single count. The rearrangement joins TRBV19 to TRBJ2-7, with D unclear. V was pared by 0 bases and J by 1 base, with 10 bases between. Germline CDR1 LNHDA, CDR2 SQIVND (reference sequence). The CDR3 has 15 residues. Here the CDR3 DNA reads TGTGCCAGTAGTATAGATCACGGCAGTTCCTACGAGCAGTACTTC. As protein: CASSIDHGSSYEQYF.

V gene TRBV5-1 combines with J gene TRBJ2-5, with 9 positions matching TRBD1. The germline CDR1 and CDR2 sequences are SGHRS and YFSETQ. The CDR3 totals 16 residues. Losses at the gene ends were 0 bases for V and 2 bases for J; bases not matched to a gene: 5. CDR3 sequence: CASSLGQGVAQETQYF. As DNA, the CDR3 is TGCGCCAGCAGCTTGGGACAGGGGGTCGCACAAGAGACCCAGTACTTC.

The CDR3 here is CASSPSTAAGGNTIYF. CDR3 bases: TGTGCCAGCTCACCATCCACAGCGGCCGGAGGAAACACCATATATTTT. The V and J genes are TRBV18 and TRBJ1-3, with D uncertain. V was cut by 2 bases and J by 4 bases, with 15 bases left in between. The CDR3 length is 16 residues. Germline CDR1 and CDR2: KGHSH and LQKENI.

Comment on this clone: This specimen includes other DNA sequences encoding the same CDR3. The genes are TRBV30 and TRBJ1-1; D is unclear. The V end lost 4 bases, the J end lost 1 base, and 7 bases lay between the germline ends. This CDR3 is 12 amino acids long. Germline CDR1 reads GTSNPN; CDR2 reads SVGIG (reference sequence). DNA of the CDR3: TGTGCCTGGAAAACCGGGAACACTGAAGCTTTCTTT. Its protein product is CAWKTGNTEAFF.

This chain joins TRBV6-5 and TRBJ1-1; D is perhaps TRBD1 (5 bases). This CDR3 is built from 14 residues. The V end was cut by 2 bases, the J end by 6 bases, with 13 bases between. In germline, CDR1 is MNHEY, CDR2 SVGAGI. The CDR3 reads CASSYARGVAEAFF. The CDR3 DNA reads TGTGCCAGCAGTTACGCACGGGGGGTCGCTGAAGCTTTCTTT.

The gene calls are TRBV6-6 and TRBJ2-7; either TRBD1 or TRBD2 may supply D (6 bases each). Trimming took off 6 bases at V and 0 bases at J, with 12 bases between the two ends. Germline CDR1 reads MNHNY; CDR2 reads SVGAGI (reference sequence). CDR3 size: 14 residues. This CDR3 is CASRQEGGSYEQYF. The CDR3 DNA follows: TGTGCCAGCAGGCAGGAGGGGGGCTCCTACGAGCAGTACTTC.

The rearrangement joins TRBV5-4 to TRBJ2-7; 7 nucleotides line up with TRBD2. With 6 bases clipped from V and 5 bases from J, the junction kept 11 bases outside the gene matches. Germline assignment: CDR1 SGHNT and CDR2 YYREEE (reference sequence). This CDR3 spans 14 amino acids. CDR3 loop: CASKFWGGTHEQYF. The CDR3 DNA reads TGTGCCAGCAAGTTCTGGGGGGGTACCCACGAGCAGTACTTC. Together with reference TRBV5-4 and TRBJ2-7, the CDR3 gives the full variable domain: ETGVTQSPTHLIKTRGQQVTLRCSSQSGHNTVSWYQQALGQGPQFIFQYYREEENGRGNFPPRFSGLQFPNYSSELNVNALELDDSALYLCASKFWGGTHEQYFGPGTRLTVT.

The chain couples TRBV4-2 to TRBJ2-1; the match to TRBD2 covers 13 bases. Per germline, CDR1 LGHNA and CDR2 YNFKEQ. The CDR3 has 18 amino acids. J was trimmed by 9 bases and V by 0 bases; bases with no gene match: 11. CDR3 loop: CASSQDRLAGGPLGEQFF. CDR3 DNA sequence: TGTGCCAGCAGCCAAGATCGACTAGCGGGAGGCCCCCTGGGTGAGCAGTTCTTC.

CDR3 bases: TGTGCCAGCAGCGTTGGGGAAGGGTACCAGCCCCAGCATTTT. Translation gives CASSVGEGYQPQHF. The chain joins TRBV7-9 to TRBJ1-5; the D is unclear. Germline V CDR1 and CDR2: SEHNR, FQNEAQ (reference sequence). Trimming took off 5 bases at V and 7 bases at J, with 15 bases between the two ends. The CDR3 length is 14 residues.

The gene calls are TRBV18 and TRBJ2-7; weak D call: TRBD1 (6 bases). The CDR3 extends over 14 amino acids. Trimming removed 5 bases from V and 2 bases from J, with 13 bases in between. Germline CDR1 and CDR2: KGHSH and LQKENI. In DNA, the CDR3 is TGTGCCAGCTCAAGGACAGAGCTGACCTACGAGCAGTACTTC. Translation: CASSRTELTYEQYF.

This chain joins TRBV28 and TRBJ1-4, with TRBD1 matching 9 bases. The CDR3 loop spans 14 amino acids. CDR1 is MDHEN, CDR2 SYDVKM, per germline. The junction had 7 bases not matched to a gene; V was cut back by 6 bases and J by 8 bases. CDR3 nucleotides: TGTGCCAGCAGCCTCGGACAGGGGCCAGAAAAACTGTTTTTT. This translates into CASSLGQGPEKLFF.

J is TRBJ2-7 and V is TRBV2; TRBD1 matches at 9 bases. Germline CDR1 reads SNHLY; CDR2 reads FYNNEI. Trimming took 9 bases from V and 7 from J; bases not matched to a gene: 10. The CDR3 has 13 amino acids. CDR3 nucleotide sequence: TGTGCCAGTCATGGACAGGGGTTTCAGGAGCAGTACTTC. This gives the protein CASHGQGFQEQYF. Using reference TRBV2 and TRBJ2-7 for the parts outside the CDR3, the full variable domain is EPEVTQTPSHQVTQMGQEVILRCVPISNHLYFYWYRQILGQKVEFLVSFYNNEISEKSEIFDDQFSVERPDGSNFTLKIRSTKLEDSAMYFCASHGQGFQEQYFGPGTRLTVT.

CDR3 bases: TGTGCCAGCAGCTTAGAGTGGACAGGGCCCTTGAACACTGAAGCTTTCTTT. Protein sequence: CASSLEWTGPLNTEAFF. The rearrangement links TRBV13 to TRBJ1-1; 8 bases are shared with TRBD1. Trimming cost V 1 base and J 0 bases; bases outside gene matches: 7. The CDR3 spans 17 residues. Germline CDR1 PRHDT, CDR2 FYEKMQ (reference sequence).